This T cell receptor (beta chain) comes out of a study of cytomegalovirus exposure and HLA in healthy donors. Across the whole study: Among approximately 400 genotyped donors, approximately 80% fell in the Caucasian-associated ancestry cluster.

Overall study results and limits: TCR beta chains numbering 164 were designated cytomegalovirus-associated. It was taken for granted in presence/absence analyses that sequencing depth across donors was roughly uniform.

To note about this clone: No antigen is known for it.

The CDR3 totals 18 residues. Germline values: CDR1 LGHNA, CDR2 YNFKEQ. The junction had 14 bases not matched to a gene; V was cut back by 3 bases and J by 9 bases. PCR used 60 Vbeta primers and 13 Jbeta primers. Original processing methods: Later, an analysis found 80 million or so unique TCR beta chains, and 8.5 million to 14 million of these were shared. TCRdb keeps only in-frame clones here, not all; method: immunoSEQ multiplex PCR. The D gene and trimming were derived from the DNA, and the V and J assignments and clone size from that table. The data hold some 150,000 clones, with almost 85% observed a single time.

Sequencing was performed on PBMCs. This chain links TRBV4-2 with TRBJ2-1, with 13 bases lining up with TRBD2. This sequence originates from a woman aged 40 to 50 in good health and CMV-seronegative. The CDR3: CASSHPKLAGGPVGEQFF. In nucleotides, the CDR3 is TGTGCCAGCAGCCACCCTAAACTAGCGGGAGGGCCCGTTGGTGAGCAGTTCTTC.